The 29 T cell receptor beta chains listed next were all sequenced from one sample in a study of blood T cell repertoires in COVID-19. Profiled with immunoSEQ multiplex PCR; TCRdb holds only in-frame clones, not every one. Of hundreds of thousands of clones listed, 88% are singletons. The sequenced material came from peripheral blood. These receptors all come from a woman in her twenties or thirties with acute or convalescent COVID-19.

This chain uses TRBV20-1 with TRBJ2-7; TRBD2 matches at 7 bases. Germline trimming cut 3 bases from V and 1 base from J; bases unmatched to any gene: 6. The length of the CDR3 is 14 residues. CDR1 DFQATT and CDR2 SNEGSKA come from the germline V gene (reference sequence). In DNA, the CDR3 is TGCAGTGCTAGTCCTAGCGGACTGTCCTACGAGCAGTACTTC. Its translation is CSASPSGLSYEQYF.

V and J are TRBV6-5 and TRBJ2-5, with no clear D. The CDR3 totals 13 residues. The V gene lost 1 base and the J gene lost 5 bases, with 8 bases spanning the gap. Germline CDR1 is MNHEY and CDR2 is SVGAGI. The CDR3 bases are TGTGCCAGCAGTTACTTTTCTGCGGAGACCCAGTACTTC. It is translated as CASSYFSAETQYF.

The chain joins TRBV24-1 to TRBJ2-2, with D tentatively TRBD1 (5 bases). CDR1 KGHDR and CDR2 SFDVKD come from the germline V gene. The CDR3 spans 12 residues. Trimming took off 9 bases at V and 6 bases at J, with 10 bases between the two ends. DNA of the CDR3: TGTGCCACCGCAAGGGGCTCCGGGGAGCTGTTTTTT. Amino acid sequence: CATARGSGELFF.

This sequence joins TRBV7-9 and TRBJ1-5; 7 positions agree with TRBD1. V shed 2 bases, J shed 0 bases, and the junction held 4 bases outside the gene matches. CDR3 length: 16 amino acids. Germline V lookup: CDR1 SEHNR, CDR2 FQNEAQ (reference sequence). The CDR3 DNA reads TGTGCCAGCAGCTTATCCGGGACAGATAGCAATCAGCCCCAGCATTTT. Translating gives CASSLSGTDSNQPQHF.

CDR3 protein: CASSSEQGTYEQYF. CDR3 DNA: TGTGCCAGCAGTTCGGAACAGGGCACCTACGAGCAGTACTTC. The J gene is TRBJ2-7, the V gene TRBV5-6, with D perhaps matching TRBD1 (6 bases). This CDR3 spans 14 amino acids. The germline CDR1 and CDR2 sequences are SGHDT and YYEEEE. The V gene lost 5 bases and the J gene lost 2 bases, with 14 bases spanning the gap.

This clone was seen only once. The chain uses TRBV21-1 and TRBJ1-2; the table's D call TRBD1 went unverified against the DNA. TRBV21-1 is listed as a pseudogene. This CDR3 has 15 residues. The CDR3, as DNA: TGTGCCAGCAGCAAACGGAAACAGGGAGAATATGGCTACACCTTC. It encodes CASSKRKQGEYGYTF.

The rearrangement joins TRBV14 to TRBJ2-1; TRBD2 matches at 11 bases. The CDR3 runs 16 residues. With 1 base clipped from V and 4 bases from J, the junction kept 3 bases outside the gene matches. Germline assignment: CDR1 SGHDN and CDR2 FVKESK. CDR3 sequence reads: CASSQVGTSGYNEQFF. DNA for the CDR3: TGTGCCAGCAGCCAAGTAGGGACTAGCGGATACAATGAGCAGTTCTTC.

The chain combines TRBV6-5 with TRBJ1-2, with D perhaps TRBD1 (5 bases). Between the trimmed V and J ends, which lost 4 bases and 7 bases, there was a span of 16 bases. The CDR3 is 14 residues long. In germline, CDR1 is MNHEY, CDR2 SVGAGI. For the CDR3, the DNA is TGTGCCAGCAGTTTGGGCAGGGCTGTGGGTGGCTACACCTTC. It encodes CASSLGRAVGGYTF.

The chain joins TRBV6-2 or TRBV6-3 to TRBJ2-3; the match to TRBD2 covers 9 bases. The CDR3 loop spans 15 amino acids. The germline CDR1 and CDR2 sequences are MNHEY and SVGEGT. V shed 4 bases, J shed 0 bases, and the junction held 2 bases outside the gene matches. The CDR3 protein is CASSLGTSSTDTQYF. In nucleotides, the CDR3 is TGTGCCAGCAGTTTGGGGACTAGCAGCACAGATACGCAGTATTTT.

The CDR3 DNA follows: TGTGCCATCAGTGACCCTGGTAGGGGGGAGACCCAGTACTTC. It is translated as CAISDPGRGETQYF. This chain joins TRBV10-3 and TRBJ2-5, with D tentatively TRBD1 (6 bases). Germline V gene lookup returns CDR1 ENHRY and CDR2 SYGVKD. V dropped 3 bases and J dropped 5 bases, with 13 bases sitting between them. The CDR3 extends over 14 amino acids.

The V and J genes are TRBV11-3 and TRBJ2-1, with 13 bases matching TRBD2. V shed 5 bases, J shed 5 bases, and the junction held 6 bases outside the gene matches. Germline loops: CDR1 SGHNT, CDR2 YENEEA. The CDR3 extends over 16 amino acids. CDR3 protein: CASSTRTSGSHNEQFF. The CDR3 nucleotides read TGTGCCAGCAGCACCCGGACTAGCGGGAGCCACAATGAGCAGTTCTTC.

This CDR3 reads CASSMHITSGRKNEQFF. CDR3 nucleotides: TGTGCCAGTAGTATGCACATTACTAGCGGGAGGAAGAATGAGCAGTTCTTC. V usage is TRBV19 and J usage is TRBJ2-1; TRBD2 matches 12 bases. The CDR3 loop spans 17 amino acids. Germline loops: CDR1 LNHDA, CDR2 SQIVND (reference sequence). V was pared by 3 bases and J by 7 bases, with 10 bases of the junction left unmatched.

The V call is TRBV9, the J call TRBJ2-2; weak D call: TRBD2 (5 bases). Germline CDR1 is SGDLS and CDR2 is YYNGEE. Trimming pared 5 bases from V and 7 bases from J, leaving 12 bases between. The CDR3 has 13 amino acids. This CDR3 is CASRGIRGGELFF. In DNA, the CDR3 is TGTGCCAGCAGAGGTATTCGGGGCGGGGAGCTGTTTTTT.

This sequence joins TRBV6-6 and TRBJ2-7; perhaps TRBD1 as D (7 bases). The V and J ends lost 5 bases and 7 bases respectively, with 12 bases between them. The CDR3 covers 12 residues. Looked up from germline, CDR1 is MNHNY and CDR2 is SVGAGI (reference sequence). The CDR3, as DNA: TGTGCCAGCAGTGATCCAGGGGGGGAGCAGTACTTC. Translation: CASSDPGGEQYF.

This chain connects TRBV29-1 to TRBJ2-7, with TRBD1 identical over 11 bases. The germline gives CDR1 SQVTM, CDR2 ANQGSEA. V shed 5 bases and J 6 bases; nucleotides not matched to a gene: 9. The CDR3 sequence is 14 residues long. CDR3 loop: CSVLTGTGGGEQYF. In DNA, the CDR3 is TGCAGCGTTTTAACCGGGACAGGGGGTGGCGAGCAGTACTTC.

V and J are TRBV7-2 and TRBJ2-3, with D perhaps matching TRBD2 (7 bases). Germline CDR1 SGHTA, CDR2 FQGNSA. CDR3 length: 14 residues. V lost 6 bases to trimming and J lost 10 bases, with 20 bases between them. The CDR3 protein is CASSRGGGRIAQYF. DNA for the CDR3: TGTGCCAGCAGTCGTGGGGGCGGGAGAATAGCGCAGTATTTT.

CDR3 coding DNA: TGTGCCAGCAGCCGAGGACAGGGCCTGTGGGAAAAACTGTTTTTT. Protein: CASSRGQGLWEKLFF. The chain is built from TRBV6-2 or TRBV6-3 and TRBJ1-4; 8 bases agree with TRBD1. V was clipped by 6 bases and J by 8 bases; unmatched bases: 11. Germline lookup yields CDR1 MNHEY and CDR2 SVGEGT. The CDR3 loop spans 15 amino acids.

The chain combines TRBV30 with TRBJ2-7; 13 nucleotides match TRBD2. Germline V lookup: CDR1 GTSNPN, CDR2 SVGIG (reference sequence). The CDR3 consists of 15 residues. With V trimmed by 4 bases and J by 4 bases, 7 bases remained unmatched. The CDR3 sequence: CAWTTGLAGLYEQYF. The CDR3 coding sequence is TGTGCCTGGACCACGGGACTAGCGGGACTGTACGAGCAGTACTTC.

This clone has only a few counts. This chain connects TRBV7-9 to TRBJ2-1, with unresolved D. CDR3 size: 8 residues. V lost 5 bases, J lost 14 bases, and 4 bases lay in between. In germline, CDR1 is SEHNR, CDR2 FQNEAQ (reference sequence). In DNA form, the CDR3 reads TGTGCCAGCAGCCGGGAGTTCTTC. It codes for CASSREFF.

The rearrangement links TRBV5-4 to TRBJ1-6, with 7 bases aligning to TRBD1. This CDR3 is 13 amino acids long. In germline, CDR1 is SGHNT, CDR2 YYREEE (reference sequence). J lost 9 bases, V lost 5 bases, and 5 bases had no gene match. CDR3 sequence (DNA): TGTGCCAGCAGACCCAACAGGGGTTCACCCCTCCACTTT. Translated: CASRPNRGSPLHF.

This clone was detected a few times. This chain uses TRBV14 with TRBJ2-7; D perhaps matches TRBD2 (5 bases). The ends were cut back, 4 bases at V and 0 bases at J, with 16 bases in the middle. Germline CDR1 reads SGHDN; CDR2 reads FVKESK. CDR3 length: 16 amino acids. The CDR3 loop reads CASSPSGWGNSYEQYF. The CDR3 DNA reads TGTGCCAGCAGCCCTTCGGGGTGGGGAAACTCCTACGAGCAGTACTTC.

This clone was seen only a few times. The rearrangement joins TRBV21-1 to TRBJ2-7; TRBD1, the table's D call, was not compared with the DNA. TRBV21-1 is deemed a pseudogene. CDR3 length: 13 amino acids. CDR3: CASSLDRGHEQYF. DNA for the CDR3: TGTGCCAGCAGCCTAGACAGGGGCCACGAGCAGTACTTC.

The V call is TRBV7-3, the J call TRBJ2-1; 9 nucleotides line up with TRBD2. The CDR3 loop spans 17 amino acids. With 5 bases clipped from V and 6 bases from J, the junction kept 14 bases outside the gene matches. Germline V gene sequence: CDR1 SGHTA, CDR2 FQGTGA. The CDR3 loop reads CASSQDRPGLAGNEQFF. As DNA, the CDR3 is TGTGCCAGCAGCCAAGATCGCCCGGGACTAGCCGGCAATGAGCAGTTCTTC.

J is TRBJ1-2 and V is TRBV29-1, with D hard to call. V was shortened by 6 bases and J by 4 bases, with 12 bases between the two germline ends. The CDR3 spans 12 residues. The germline gives CDR1 SQVTM, CDR2 ANQGSEA. Written as DNA, the CDR3 is TGCAGCGTGGGTCAGGATTTCTATGGCTACACCTTC. This gives the protein CSVGQDFYGYTF.

This clone was found a few times. V is TRBV4-3 and J is TRBJ2-2, with 9 bases that match TRBD2. The CDR3 sequence is 18 residues long. The germline V gene has CDR1 LGHNA and CDR2 YSLEER. Losses at the gene ends were 1 base for V and 7 bases for J; bases not matched to a gene: 13. For the CDR3, the DNA is TGCGCCAGCAGCCAAGTCCCTAGCGGGAAACGACCGGACGGGGAGCTGTTTTTT. It translates to CASSQVPSGKRPDGELFF.

This chain links TRBV3-1 (or the pseudogene TRBV3-2) with TRBJ1-2; no reliable D call. V shed 1 base and J shed 0 bases, with 9 bases lying between them. In germline, CDR1 is LGHDT, CDR2 YNNKEL (reference sequence). The CDR3 is 15 residues long. This chain's CDR3 is CASSQGAATNYGYTF. The CDR3 nucleotides read TGTGCCAGCAGCCAAGGTGCTGCGACTAACTATGGCTACACCTTC.

The J gene is TRBJ2-6, the V gene TRBV5-4, with TRBD2 matching over 9 bases. J was trimmed by 0 bases and V by 4 bases; bases with no gene match: 8. CDR1 and CDR2 (germline): SGHNT, YYREEE (reference sequence). This CDR3 has 18 amino acids. CDR3 DNA sequence: TGTGCCAGCAGCGCCCTAGCGGGGCGCGCCTCTGGGGCCAACGTCCTGACTTTC. Translated: CASSALAGRASGANVLTF.

The DNA for the CDR3 is TGTGCCAGTGACGGGGGTGGGTCTGGTCAGCCCCAGCATTTT. Its translation is CASDGGGSGQPQHF. The chain carries TRBV19 and TRBJ1-5; tentatively, D is TRBD1 (5 bases). V lost 8 bases, J lost 6 bases, and 17 bases lay in between. Germline-derived CDR1 and CDR2 are LNHDA and SQIVND (reference sequence). CDR3 length: 14 residues.

The CDR3 nucleotides read TGTGCCAGCAGCGAATATGCAGGGACTCACAATGAGCAGTTCTTC. Protein product: CASSEYAGTHNEQFF. The chain links TRBV7-9 to TRBJ2-1, with D tentatively TRBD2 (6 bases). Trimming removed 5 bases at V and 5 bases at J, with 16 bases between. CDR1 and CDR2 from the germline V gene are SEHNR and FQNEAQ (reference sequence). The CDR3 extends over 15 amino acids.